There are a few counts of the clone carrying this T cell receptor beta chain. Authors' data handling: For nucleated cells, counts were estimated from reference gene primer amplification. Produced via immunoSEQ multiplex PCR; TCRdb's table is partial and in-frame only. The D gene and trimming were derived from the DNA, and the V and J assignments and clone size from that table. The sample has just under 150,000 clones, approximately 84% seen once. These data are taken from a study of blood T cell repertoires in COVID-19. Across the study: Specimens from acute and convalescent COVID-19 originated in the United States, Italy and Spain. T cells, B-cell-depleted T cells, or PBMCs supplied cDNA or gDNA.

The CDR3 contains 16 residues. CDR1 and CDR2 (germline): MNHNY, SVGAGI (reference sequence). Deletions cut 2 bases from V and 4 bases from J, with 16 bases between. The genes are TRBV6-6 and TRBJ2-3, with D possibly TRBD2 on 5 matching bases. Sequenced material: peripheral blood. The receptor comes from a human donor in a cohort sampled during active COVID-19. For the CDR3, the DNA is TGTGCCAGCAGTTACACTCCGGACTTATCAGCAGATACGCAGTATTTT. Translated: CASSYTPDLSADTQYF.